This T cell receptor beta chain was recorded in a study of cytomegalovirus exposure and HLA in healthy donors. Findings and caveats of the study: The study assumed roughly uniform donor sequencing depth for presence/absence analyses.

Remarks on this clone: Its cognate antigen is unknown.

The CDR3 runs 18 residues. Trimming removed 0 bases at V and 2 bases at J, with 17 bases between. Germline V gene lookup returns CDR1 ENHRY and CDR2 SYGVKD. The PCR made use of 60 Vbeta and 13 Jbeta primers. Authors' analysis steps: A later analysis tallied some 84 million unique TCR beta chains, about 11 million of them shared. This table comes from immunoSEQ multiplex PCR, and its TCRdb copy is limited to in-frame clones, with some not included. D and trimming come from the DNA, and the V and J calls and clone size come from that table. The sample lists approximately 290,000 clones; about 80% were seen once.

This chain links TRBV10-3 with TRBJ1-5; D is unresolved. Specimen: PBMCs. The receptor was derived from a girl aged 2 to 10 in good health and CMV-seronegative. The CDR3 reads CAISESWASFRGNQPQHF. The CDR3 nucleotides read TGTGCCATCAGTGAGTCGTGGGCGTCGTTTCGTGGCAATCAGCCCCAGCATTTT.